The rows below give T cell receptor beta chains drawn from one sample of a study of CD8 T cells in ankylosing spondylitis. TCRdb called the 5' RACE reads again in MiXCR, with one record for every CDR3 protein. The table has a few hundred thousand distinct CDR3 sequences, roughly 15% seen once; the top ten hold approximately 1%. The sequenced sample was blood, either unsorted or a sorted T cell fraction (not recorded which). These receptors originate from a male donor with ankylosing spondylitis. Both conserved end residues are part of each CDR3.

v_call,j_call,cdr3_aa
TRBV28,TRBJ1-5,CASSYVGTPEGDQPQHF
TRBV5-6,TRBJ2-4,CASSSIRGRFADKKNIQYF
TRBV29-1,TRBJ2-5,CSVNKGGETQYF
TRBV5-1,TRBJ1-6,CASSFAPPRGDGSPLHF
TRBV6-1,TRBJ1-5,CASRTLAGAQPQHF
TRBV7-9,TRBJ2-7,CASSEDGTGRYEQYF
TRBV7-2,TRBJ1-5,CASSLYAPGVTNQPQHF
TRBV6-5,TRBJ1-2,CASSSSTEALGYTF
TRBV20-1,TRBJ1-2,CSARATGQGYGYTF
TRBV20-1,TRBJ2-7,CSASRVGGEQYF
TRBV12-3/TRBV12-4,TRBJ2-1,CASRLGTYNEQFF
TRBV4-2,TRBJ2-4,CASSQGNGGDIQYF
TRBV3-1,TRBJ1-1,CASSRTGGEAEAFF
TRBV7-2,TRBJ1-3,CASSLRGGFRNTIYF
TRBV24-1,TRBJ1-1,CATSDRDTLNTEAFF
TRBV20-1,TRBJ2-7,CSAPLAGIYEQYF
TRBV6-5,TRBJ1-6,CASSYGRQGRGSYNSPLHF
TRBV7-3,TRBJ2-5,CASSLGASGKKYQETQYF
TRBV29-1,TRBJ2-1,CSVESLANSNEQFF
TRBV2,TRBJ1-6,CASRGMNNSPLHF
TRBV20-1,TRBJ1-1,CSAIVRQNTEAFF
TRBV6-2/TRBV6-3,TRBJ2-7,CASKEDQGPYEQYF
TRBV9,TRBJ2-1,CASSVGIRGLGLREQFF
TRBV12-3/TRBV12-4,TRBJ2-1,CASSLESEQFF
TRBV20-1,TRBJ1-1,CSASTWDRGLSSVF
TRBV3-1,TRBJ2-7,CASSQVSQLNEQYF
TRBV20-1,TRBJ1-2,CSAPHRQVGSGGYTF
TRBV9,TRBJ2-2,CASSVVPGPTGELFF
TRBV5-1,TRBJ2-2,CASSRLQDTGELFF
TRBV7-2,TRBJ1-3,CASSLGGTVSGNTIYF